This TCR beta chain was identified in a study of blood T cell repertoires in COVID-19. Turning to the study itself: Sources were T cells, B-cell-depleted T cells, or PBMCs; the material itself was cDNA or gDNA.

The germline V gene has CDR1 MDHEN and CDR2 SYDVKM. The CDR3 runs to 14 residues. Between the trimmed V and J ends, which lost 5 bases and 4 bases, there was a span of 15 bases. Individuals drawn from under 30 US areas were about 18 to 100 years old. In its sample, this clone was seen once. Clones were read by immunoSEQ multiplex PCR, and TCRdb kept only the in-frame ones, dropping some. The sample has 490,000 or so clones; roughly 88% are singletons. This receptor was taken from a woman in her forties who had recovered from COVID-19. The sample taken for sequencing was PBMCs or T cells enriched from blood (not recorded which). The genes are TRBV28 and TRBJ2-7, with D possibly being TRBD2 (6 bases). CDR3 sequence: CASSSRAGSYEQYF. CDR3 bases: TGTGCCAGCAGTAGTCGGGCGGGAAGTTACGAGCAGTACTTC.